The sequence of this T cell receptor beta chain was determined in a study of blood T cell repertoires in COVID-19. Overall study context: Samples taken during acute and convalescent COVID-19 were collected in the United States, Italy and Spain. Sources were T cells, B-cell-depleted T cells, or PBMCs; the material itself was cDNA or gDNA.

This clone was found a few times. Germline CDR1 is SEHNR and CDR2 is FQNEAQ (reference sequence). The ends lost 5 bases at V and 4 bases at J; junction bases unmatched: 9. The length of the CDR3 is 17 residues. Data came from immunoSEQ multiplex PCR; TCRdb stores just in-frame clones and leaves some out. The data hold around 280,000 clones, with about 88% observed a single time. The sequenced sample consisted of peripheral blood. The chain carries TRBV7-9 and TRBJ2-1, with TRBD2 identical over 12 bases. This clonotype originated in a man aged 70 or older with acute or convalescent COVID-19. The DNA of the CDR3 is TGTGCCAGCAGCCTGGGGACTAGCGGGTGGGCATACAATGAGCAGTTCTTC. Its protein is CASSLGTSGWAYNEQFF. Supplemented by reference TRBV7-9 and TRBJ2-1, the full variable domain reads DTGVSQNPRHKITKRGQNVTFRCDPISEHNRLYWYRQTLGQGPEFLTYFQNEAQLEKSRLLSDRFSAERPKGSFSTLEIQRTEQGDSAMYLCASSLGTSGWAYNEQFFGPGTRLTVL.